The 3 T cell receptor beta chains below all came from one sample that was sequenced in a study of PD-1 blockade in mismatch repair-deficient tumors. The repertoire was sequenced with immunoSEQ multiplex PCR; TCRdb's copy has only in-frame clones and lacks some. The sample lists roughly 79,000 clones, about 82% occurring once. The source was peripheral blood, collected 44 weeks after starting pembrolizumab. These TCRs come from an adult with mismatch repair-deficient cancer.

The rearrangement joins TRBV19 to TRBJ2-7; D is perhaps TRBD1 (6 bases). The germline V gene has CDR1 LNHDA and CDR2 SQIVND (reference sequence). Trimming shortened V by 7 bases and J by 3 bases, and 19 bases separated the two germline ends. The CDR3 has 15 amino acids. The CDR3 DNA reads TGTGCCAGTAAAACGGACAGTTCCACTATCTACGAGCAGTACTTC. Residues: CASKTDSSTIYEQYF.

The chain combines TRBV6-1 with TRBJ2-7, with 7 bases aligning to TRBD2. Germline V lookup: CDR1 MNHNS, CDR2 SASEGT. With V trimmed by 4 bases and J by 3 bases, 6 bases remained unmatched. This CDR3 is built from 14 residues. CDR3 protein: CASSGLAGYYEQYF. The CDR3 nucleotides read TGTGCCAGCAGTGGACTAGCAGGATACTACGAGCAGTACTTC.

V gene TRBV7-8 combines with J gene TRBJ2-1, with TRBD2 matching 7 bases. CDR1 is SGHVS and CDR2 is FQNEAQ in the germline V gene. V shed 5 bases and J 1 base; nucleotides not matched to a gene: 5. The CDR3 has 15 residues. CDR3 DNA sequence: TGTGCCAGCAGCCGGAGCGGGACTTCCTACAATGAGCAGTTCTTC. Translated: CASSRSGTSYNEQFF.